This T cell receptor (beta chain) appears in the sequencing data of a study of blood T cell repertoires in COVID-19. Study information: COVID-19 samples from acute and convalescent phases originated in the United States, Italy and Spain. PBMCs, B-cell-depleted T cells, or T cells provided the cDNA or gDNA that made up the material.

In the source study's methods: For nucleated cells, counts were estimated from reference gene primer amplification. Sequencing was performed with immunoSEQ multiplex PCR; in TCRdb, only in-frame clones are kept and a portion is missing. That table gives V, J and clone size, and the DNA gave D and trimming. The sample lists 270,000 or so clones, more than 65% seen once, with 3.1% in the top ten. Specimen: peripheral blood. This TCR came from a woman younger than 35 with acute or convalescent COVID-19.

CDR3 sequence reads: CASSLGGTVENIQYF. For the CDR3, the DNA is TGTGCCAGCAGTTTAGGGGGGACAGTAGAAAACATTCAGTACTTC. V and J are TRBV27 and TRBJ2-4; D might be TRBD1 (7 bases). Germline values: CDR1 MNHEY, CDR2 SMNVEV (reference sequence). Trimming removed 2 bases from V and 5 bases from J, with 13 bases in between. The CDR3 has 15 residues.